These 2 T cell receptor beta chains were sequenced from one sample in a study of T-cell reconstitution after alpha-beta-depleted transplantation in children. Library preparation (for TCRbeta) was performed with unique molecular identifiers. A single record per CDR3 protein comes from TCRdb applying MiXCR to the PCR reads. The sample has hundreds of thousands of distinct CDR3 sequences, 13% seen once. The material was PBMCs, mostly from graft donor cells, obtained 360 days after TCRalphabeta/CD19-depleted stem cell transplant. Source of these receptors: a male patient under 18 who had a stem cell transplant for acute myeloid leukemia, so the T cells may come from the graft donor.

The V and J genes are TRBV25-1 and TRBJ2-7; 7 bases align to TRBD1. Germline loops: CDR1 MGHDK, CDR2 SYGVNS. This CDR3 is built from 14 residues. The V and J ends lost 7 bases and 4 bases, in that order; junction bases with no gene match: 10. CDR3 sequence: CASKGAGTDYEQYF. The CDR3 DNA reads TGTGCCAGCAAGGGGGCCGGGACGGATTACGAGCAGTACTTC.

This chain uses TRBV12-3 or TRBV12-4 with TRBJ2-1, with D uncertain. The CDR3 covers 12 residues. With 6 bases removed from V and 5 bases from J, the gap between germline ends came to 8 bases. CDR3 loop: CASRNPDNEQFF. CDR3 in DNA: TGTGCCAGCAGAAATCCGGACAATGAGCAGTTCTTC.